This T cell receptor beta chain was sequenced for a study of identical twins. This CDR3 region has 14 residues. Trimming removed 5 bases from V and 5 bases from J, with 15 bases in between. Germline CDR1 and CDR2: SGHAT and FQNNGV. TCRdb re-called the 5' RACE reads with MiXCR, one entry per CDR3 protein. The data contain about 720,000 distinct CDR3 sequences, roughly 18% of them seen just once; the ten biggest clones take up about an eighth. The same data also contributed to another study, on T cells expressing NK-cell markers.

The sample taken for sequencing was PBMCs. The TCR was taken from a woman in her late teens or twenties in good health. The chain links TRBV11-2 to TRBJ2-5; D unresolved. The CDR3 region is CASSGGPYGETQYF. CDR3 DNA: TGTGCCAGCAGCGGCGGACCGTACGGCGAGACCCAGTACTTC.